The 8 T cell receptor beta chains below all came from one sample that was sequenced in a study of early T cells in non-severe SARS-CoV-2 infection. One entry per CDR3 protein results from TCRdb running MiXCR on the 5' RACE reads. The table records some 30,000 distinct CDR3 sequences, 3.5% to 5% of them present only once. Sequenced material: whole blood. The receptors here all came from an adult who was a healthcare worker with PCR-confirmed SARS-CoV-2 infection or an uninfected control (not recorded which).

This clonotype was counted many times. The V gene is TRBV11-1, the J gene TRBJ2-7; D is undetermined. This CDR3 has 13 amino acids. Germline values: CDR1 SGHAT, CDR2 FQDESV (reference sequence). V lost 3 bases, J lost 0 bases, and 6 bases lay in between. The DNA for the CDR3 is TGTGCCAGCAGCTTCGTCAGCTCCTACGAGCAGTACTTC. Protein: CASSFVSSYEQYF.

The table lists this clonotype with many counts. The chain carries TRBV9 and TRBJ2-3; D gene ambiguous. Trimming pared 4 bases from V and 0 bases from J, leaving 9 bases between. Germline-derived CDR1 and CDR2 are SGDLS and YYNGEE. The CDR3 is 14 residues long. CDR3 loop: CASSPSVSTDTQYF. As DNA, the CDR3 is TGTGCCAGCAGCCCCTCGGTTAGCACAGATACGCAGTATTTT.

There are many counts of this clonotype. The chain uses TRBV19 and TRBJ1-1; D remains unclear. V was shortened by 9 bases and J by 2 bases, with 13 bases between the two germline ends. The CDR3 totals 13 residues. Germline V gene lookup returns CDR1 LNHDA and CDR2 SQIVND (reference sequence). The CDR3 region is CASSDNPNTEAFF. CDR3 bases: TGTGCCAGCAGTGACAACCCCAACACTGAAGCTTTCTTT.

Many counts were recorded for this clonotype. The chain employs TRBV12-5 and TRBJ2-2; 13 bases match TRBD2. The CDR3 contains 19 residues. Germline V gene data show CDR1 as LGHNT and CDR2 as FRNRAP. Losses at the gene ends were 1 base for V and 0 bases for J; bases not matched to a gene: 5. The CDR3 is CASGLAAGLAGPNTGELFF. The CDR3 bases are TGTGCTAGTGGTTTGGCGGCGGGACTAGCGGGACCGAACACCGGGGAGCTGTTTTTT. The entire variable domain, with the rest obtained from reference TRBV12-5 and TRBJ2-2, is as follows: DARVTQTPRHKVTEMGQEVTMRCQPILGHNTVFWYRQTMMQGLELLAYFRNRAPLDDSGMPKDRFSAEMPDATLATLKIQPSEPRDSAVYFCASGLAAGLAGPNTGELFFGEGSRLTVL.

The rearrangement links TRBV27 to TRBJ2-1; 9 bases map to TRBD2. V was pared by 1 base and J by 4 bases, with 2 bases of the junction left unmatched. CDR1 and CDR2 (germline): MNHEY, SMNVEV (reference sequence). The CDR3 is made up of 15 amino acids. The CDR3 region has the DNA TGTGCCAGCAGTTTATTCCTAGCGGGATACAATGAGCAGTTCTTC. Residues: CASSLFLAGYNEQFF.

This clonotype came up many times. This chain links TRBV7-6 with TRBJ2-2; a weak D match, TRBD1 (6 bases). This CDR3 region has 13 residues. The germline gives CDR1 SGHVS, CDR2 FNYEAQ. The V gene lost 5 bases and the J gene lost 6 bases, with 10 bases spanning the gap. DNA of the CDR3: TGTGCCAGCAGCCGGACAGTATCCGGGGAGCTGTTTTTT. It yields the protein CASSRTVSGELFF.

In this sample, this clonotype turned up many times. CDR3 residues: CASGQGARQPQHF. The CDR3 region has the DNA TGTGCCAGTGGACAGGGGGCCCGGCAGCCCCAGCATTTT. The chain recombines TRBV19 with TRBJ1-5, with 11 bases matching TRBD1. This CDR3 contains 13 residues. The V segment lost 8 bases and the J segment 7 bases; nucleotides outside the gene matches: 4. Germline CDR1 LNHDA, CDR2 SQIVND (reference sequence).

This clonotype was counted many times. The chain employs TRBV7-9 and TRBJ2-1; unclear D gene. There are 15 residues in the CDR3. Deletions cut 0 bases from V and 9 bases from J, with 15 bases between. The germline V gene has CDR1 SEHNR and CDR2 FQNEAQ (reference sequence). For the CDR3, the DNA is TGTGCCAGCAGCTTAGCGGGGTCCGGGTTCGCTGAGCAGTTCTTC. Translating gives CASSLAGSGFAEQFF.